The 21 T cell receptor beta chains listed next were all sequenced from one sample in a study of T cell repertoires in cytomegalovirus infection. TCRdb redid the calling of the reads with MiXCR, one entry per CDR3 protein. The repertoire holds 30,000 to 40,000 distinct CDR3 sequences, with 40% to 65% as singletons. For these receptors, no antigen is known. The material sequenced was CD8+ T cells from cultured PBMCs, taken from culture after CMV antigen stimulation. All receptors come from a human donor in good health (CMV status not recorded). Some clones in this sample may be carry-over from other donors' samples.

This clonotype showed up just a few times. DNA for the CDR3: TGTGCCAGCAGCGGGACAGCGAATCAGCCCCAGCATTTT. Protein product: CASSGTANQPQHF. V is TRBV7-9 and J is TRBJ1-5; TRBD1 matches 7 bases. The germline V gene has CDR1 SEHNR and CDR2 FQNEAQ (reference sequence). The CDR3 has 13 amino acids. The V and J ends lost 5 bases and 4 bases, in that order; junction bases with no gene match: 2.

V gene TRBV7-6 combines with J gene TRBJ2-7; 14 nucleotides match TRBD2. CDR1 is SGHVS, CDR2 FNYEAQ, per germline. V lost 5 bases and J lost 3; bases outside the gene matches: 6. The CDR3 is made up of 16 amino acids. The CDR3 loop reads CASSPEGLAGDYEQYF. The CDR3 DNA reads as TGTGCCAGCAGCCCCGAGGGACTAGCGGGGGACTACGAGCAGTACTTC.

The CDR3 reads CASSYPTGGSIEETQYF. In DNA, the CDR3 is TGTGCCAGCAGCTACCCGACAGGGGGCTCGATAGAAGAGACCCAGTACTTC. The V gene is TRBV7-3, the J gene TRBJ2-5; TRBD1 matches at 10 bases. J lost 3 bases, V lost 4 bases, and 11 bases had no gene match. The CDR3 consists of 17 residues. Germline loops: CDR1 SGHTA, CDR2 FQGTGA.

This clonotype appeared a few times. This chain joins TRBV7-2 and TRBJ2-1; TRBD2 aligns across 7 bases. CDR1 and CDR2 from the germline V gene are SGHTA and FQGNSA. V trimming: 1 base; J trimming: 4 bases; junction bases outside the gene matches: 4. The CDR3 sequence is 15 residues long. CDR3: CASSLGRTSYNEQFF. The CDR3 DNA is TGTGCCAGCAGCTTAGGAAGGACTAGTTACAATGAGCAGTTCTTC. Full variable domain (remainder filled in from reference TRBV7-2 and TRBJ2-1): GAGVSQSPSNKVTEKGKDVELRCDPISGHTALYWYRQSLGQGLEFLIYFQGNSAPDKSGLPSDRFSAERTGGSVSTLTIQRTQQEDSAVYLCASSLGRTSYNEQFFGPGTRLTVL.

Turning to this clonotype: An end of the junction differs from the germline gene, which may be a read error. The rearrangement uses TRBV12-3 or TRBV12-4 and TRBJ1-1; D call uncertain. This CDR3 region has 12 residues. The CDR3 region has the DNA TGTGCCAGCAGTTTGGGCGGAGACGAATCAAGCTTT. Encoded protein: CASSLGGDESSF.

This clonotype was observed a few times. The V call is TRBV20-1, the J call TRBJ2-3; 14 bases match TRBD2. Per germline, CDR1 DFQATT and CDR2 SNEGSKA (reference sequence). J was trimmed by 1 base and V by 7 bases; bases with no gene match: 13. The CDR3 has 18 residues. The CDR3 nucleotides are TGCAGTGTAGAACCGGGACTAGCGGGAGAGGACGGCACAGATACGCAGTATTTT. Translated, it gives CSVEPGLAGEDGTDTQYF.

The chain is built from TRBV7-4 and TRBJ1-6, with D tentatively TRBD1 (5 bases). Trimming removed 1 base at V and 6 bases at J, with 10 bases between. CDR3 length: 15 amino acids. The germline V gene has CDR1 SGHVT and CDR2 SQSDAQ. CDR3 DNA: TGTGCCAGCAGCTTAGAGGGGACTGGTAATTCACCCCTCCACTTT. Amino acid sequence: CASSLEGTGNSPLHF.

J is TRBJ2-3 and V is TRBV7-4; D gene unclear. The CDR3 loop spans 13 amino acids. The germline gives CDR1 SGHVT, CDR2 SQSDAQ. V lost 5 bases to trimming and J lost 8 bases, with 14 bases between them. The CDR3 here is CASSPPAGGTQYF. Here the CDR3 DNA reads TGTGCCAGCAGCCCCCCGGCAGGCGGTACGCAGTATTTT.

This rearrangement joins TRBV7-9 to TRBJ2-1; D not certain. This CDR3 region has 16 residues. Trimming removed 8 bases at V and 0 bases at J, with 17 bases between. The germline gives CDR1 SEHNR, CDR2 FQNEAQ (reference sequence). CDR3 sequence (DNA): TGTGCCAGCTCCACGTCGGCACAGAGCTCCTACAATGAGCAGTTCTTC. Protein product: CASSTSAQSSYNEQFF.

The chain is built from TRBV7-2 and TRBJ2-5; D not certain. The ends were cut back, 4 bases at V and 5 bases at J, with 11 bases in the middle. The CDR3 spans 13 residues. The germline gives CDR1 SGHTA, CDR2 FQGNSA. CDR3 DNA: TGTGCCAGCAGCTCCGGGCGAAGGGAGACCCAGTACTTC. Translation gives CASSSGRRETQYF.

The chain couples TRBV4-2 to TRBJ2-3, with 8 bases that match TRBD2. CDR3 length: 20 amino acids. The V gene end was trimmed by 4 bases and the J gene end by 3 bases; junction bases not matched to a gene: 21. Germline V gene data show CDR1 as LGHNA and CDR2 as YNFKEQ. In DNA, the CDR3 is TGTGCCAGCAGCCTAAGGACTGGTCCGATCGGGAGGGCCATGACAGATACGCAGTATTTT. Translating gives CASSLRTGPIGRAMTDTQYF.

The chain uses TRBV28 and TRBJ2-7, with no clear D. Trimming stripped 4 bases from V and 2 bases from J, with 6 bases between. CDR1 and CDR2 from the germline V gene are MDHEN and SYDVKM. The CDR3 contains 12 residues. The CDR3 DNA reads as TGTGCCAGCAGTTCAGAAACCTACGAGCAGTACTTC. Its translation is CASSSETYEQYF. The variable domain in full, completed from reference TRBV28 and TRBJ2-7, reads DVKVTQSSRYLVKRTGEKVFLECVQDMDHENMFWYRQDPGLGLRLIYFSYDVKMKEKGDIPEGYSVSREKKERFSLILESASTNQTSMYLCASSSETYEQYFGPGTRLTVT.

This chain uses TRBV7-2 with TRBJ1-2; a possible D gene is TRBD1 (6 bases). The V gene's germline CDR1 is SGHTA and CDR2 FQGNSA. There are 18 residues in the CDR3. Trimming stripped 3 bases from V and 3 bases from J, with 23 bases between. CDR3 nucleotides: TGTGCCAGCAGCTTCGCCCCGTTGTGGGGACAAATTCACTATGGCTACACCTTC. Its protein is CASSFAPLWGQIHYGYTF.

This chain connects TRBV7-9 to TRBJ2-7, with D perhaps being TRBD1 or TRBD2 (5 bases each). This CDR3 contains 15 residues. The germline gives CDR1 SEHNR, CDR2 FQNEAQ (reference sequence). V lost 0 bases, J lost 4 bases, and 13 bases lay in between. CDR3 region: CASSLAGTRDYEQYF. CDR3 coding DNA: TGTGCCAGCAGCTTAGCGGGGACCAGGGATTACGAGCAGTACTTC.

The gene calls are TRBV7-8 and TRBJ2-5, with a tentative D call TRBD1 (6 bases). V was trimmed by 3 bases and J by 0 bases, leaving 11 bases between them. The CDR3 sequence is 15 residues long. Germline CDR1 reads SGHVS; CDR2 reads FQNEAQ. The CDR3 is CASSFGTYYQETQYF. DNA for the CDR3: TGTGCCAGCAGCTTCGGGACATACTACCAAGAGACCCAGTACTTC.

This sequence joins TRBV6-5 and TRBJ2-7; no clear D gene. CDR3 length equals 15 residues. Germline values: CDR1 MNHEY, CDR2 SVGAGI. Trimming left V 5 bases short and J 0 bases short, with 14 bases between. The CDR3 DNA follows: TGTGCCAGCAGTGAATATAGCCTCATCTCCTACGAGCAGTACTTC. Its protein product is CASSEYSLISYEQYF.

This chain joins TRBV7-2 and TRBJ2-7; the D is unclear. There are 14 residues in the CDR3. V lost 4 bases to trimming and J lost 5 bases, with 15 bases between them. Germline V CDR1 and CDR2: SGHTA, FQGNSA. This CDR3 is CASSSRRRGHEQYF. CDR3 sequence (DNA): TGTGCCAGCAGCTCCCGTAGGAGAGGCCACGAGCAGTACTTC.

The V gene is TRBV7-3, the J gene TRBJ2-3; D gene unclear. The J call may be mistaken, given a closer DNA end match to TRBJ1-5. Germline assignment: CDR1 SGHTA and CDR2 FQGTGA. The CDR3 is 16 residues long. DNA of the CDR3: TGTGCCAGCAGCTTAAATCCTAGCGGGAGTACAGATACTCAGCATTTT. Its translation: CASSLNPSGSTDTQHF.

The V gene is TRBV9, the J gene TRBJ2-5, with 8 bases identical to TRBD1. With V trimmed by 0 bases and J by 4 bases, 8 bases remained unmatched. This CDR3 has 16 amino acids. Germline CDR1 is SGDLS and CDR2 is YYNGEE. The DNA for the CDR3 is TGTGCCAGCAGCGTAGTGGCAGGGGGCGCTTTAGAGACCCAGTACTTC. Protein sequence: CASSVVAGGALETQYF.

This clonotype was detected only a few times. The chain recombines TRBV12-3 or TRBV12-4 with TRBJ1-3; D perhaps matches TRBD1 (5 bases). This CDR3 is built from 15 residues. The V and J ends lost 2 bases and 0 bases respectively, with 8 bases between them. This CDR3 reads CASSLRGFSGNTIYF. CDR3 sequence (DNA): TGTGCCAGCAGTTTAAGGGGTTTCTCTGGAAACACCATATATTTT.

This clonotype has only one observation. The CDR3 reads CASSMLWTVGTGALFTEAFF. Written as DNA, the CDR3 is TGTGCCAGTAGTATGTTATGGACGGTGGGGACAGGGGCGCTCTTCACTGAAGCTTTCTTT. The chain combines TRBV19 with TRBJ1-1; 10 bases agree with TRBD1. After removal of 3 bases from V and 4 bases from J, the junction contained 20 bases not matched to a gene. Germline CDR1 and CDR2: LNHDA and SQIVND (reference sequence). The length of the CDR3 is 20 residues.